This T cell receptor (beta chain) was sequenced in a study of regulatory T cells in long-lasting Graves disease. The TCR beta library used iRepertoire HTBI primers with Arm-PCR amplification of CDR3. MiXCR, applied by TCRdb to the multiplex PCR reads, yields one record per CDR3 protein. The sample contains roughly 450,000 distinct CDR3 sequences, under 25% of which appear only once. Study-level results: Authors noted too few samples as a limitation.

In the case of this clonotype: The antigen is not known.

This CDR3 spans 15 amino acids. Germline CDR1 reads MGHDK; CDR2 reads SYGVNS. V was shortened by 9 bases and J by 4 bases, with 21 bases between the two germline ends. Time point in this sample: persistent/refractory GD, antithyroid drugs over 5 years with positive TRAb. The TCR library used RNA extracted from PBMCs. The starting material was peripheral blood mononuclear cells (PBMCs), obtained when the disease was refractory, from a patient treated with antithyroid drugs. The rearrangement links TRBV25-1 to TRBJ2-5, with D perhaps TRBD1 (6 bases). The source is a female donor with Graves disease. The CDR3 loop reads CARQQGGDIPETQYF. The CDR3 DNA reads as TGTGCCAGACAGCAAGGTGGGGACATCCCAGAGACCCAGTACTTC. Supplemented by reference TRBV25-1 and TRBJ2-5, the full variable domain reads EADIYQTPRYLVIGTGKKITLECSQTMGHDKMYWYQQDPGMELHLIHYSYGVNSTEKGDLSSESTVSRIRTEHFPLTLESARPSHTSQYLCARQQGGDIPETQYFGPGTRLLVL.